Listed below are T cell receptor beta chains from one sample, sequenced in a study of shared clonotypes between healthy human individuals. Method: immunoSEQ multiplex PCR; TCRdb's copy keeps in-frame clones and lacks some. Of around 1,900,000 clones listed, 93% are singletons. The sequenced sample was naive CD8+ T cells from PBMCs. The receptors here all came from a man between 18 and 35 years old in good health. Some clones in this sample may be carry-over from other donors' samples. The CDR3 runs from the conserved cysteine through the conserved F or W. D genes are given only for firm matches. The listing skips clone size in some rows; elsewhere it reads once, few, many or a size class.

TRBV7-9	NA	TRBJ1-5	NA	CASSLEEGRNQPQHF	TGTGCCAGCAGCTTAGAGGAGGGGCGCAATCAGCCCCAGCATTTT
TRBV7-9	NA	TRBJ2-4	TRBD2	CASSSSGTSGRDIQYF	TGTGCCAGCAGCTCCTCCGGGACTAGCGGGAGAGACATTCAGTACTTC
TRBV27	NA	TRBJ2-1	NA	CASSLVAGIYNEQFF	TGTGCCAGCAGTTTAGTGGCGGGAATCTACAATGAGCAGTTCTTC
TRBV9	once	TRBJ2-7	NA	CASSVETGQISYEQYF	TGTGCCAGCAGCGTAGAGACAGGCCAGATCTCCTACGAGCAGTACTTC
TRBV27	NA	TRBJ1-1	NA	CASSPGQPREAFF	TGTGCCAGCAGCCCAGGGCAGCCTAGGGAAGCTTTCTTT
TRBV5-1	NA	TRBJ1-1	TRBD1	CASRTDRGVTEAFF	TGCGCCAGCAGAACAGACAGGGGGGTCACTGAAGCTTTCTTT
TRBV28	NA	TRBJ2-7	TRBD1	CASSLPTTGSRSYEQYF	TGTGCCAGCAGTTTACCCACGACAGGGTCCAGATCCTACGAGCAGTACTTC
TRBV28	NA	TRBJ1-1	NA	CASSLKGAYRNTEAFF	TGTGCCAGCAGTTTAAAAGGGGCCTACAGGAACACTGAAGCTTTCTTT
TRBV7-9	NA	TRBJ1-2	TRBD1	CASSPDRGHYGYTF	TGTGCCAGCAGCCCTGACAGGGGGCATTATGGCTACACCTTC
TRBV6-1	NA	TRBJ2-7	NA	CASSLRTVNHYEQYF	TGTGCCAGCAGTCTGCGGACAGTCAATCACTACGAGCAGTACTTC
TRBV9	NA	TRBJ2-6	NA	CASSVWSMGTGGANVLTF	TGTGCCAGCAGCGTATGGAGTATGGGCACCGGGGGGGCCAACGTCCTGACTTTC
TRBV7-8	NA	TRBJ1-1	NA	CASRLGWAGLDSTEAFF	TGTGCCAGCAGATTAGGTTGGGCAGGGTTGGATAGCACTGAAGCTTTCTTT